The rows below give T cell receptor beta chains drawn from one sample of a study of STAT5B mutations in CD4+ large granular lymphocyte leukemia. The protocol was immunoSEQ multiplex PCR, while the TCRdb copy is restricted to in-frame clones and leaves out a portion. The sample consists of nearly 45,000 clones, 80% to 90% of them appearing once. The source material was CD4+ T cells from blood buffy coats. These receptors were obtained from a human donor in good health. Both conserved end residues are part of each CDR3. Each record gives: CDR3 protein, CDR3 DNA, D gene, J gene, V gene, clone size. The D gene is left open where the match is weak. Rows may omit the clone size; those that give it use once, few, many or a size class.

CDR3 protein: CAWSVQWGEKLFF
CDR3 DNA: TGTGCCTGGAGTGTACAATGGGGAGAAAAACTGTTTTTT
D gene: -
J gene: TRBJ1-4
V gene: TRBV30
clone size: few

CDR3 protein: CASSERAPAYEQYF
CDR3 DNA: TGCGCCAGCAGTGAGAGGGCGCCAGCCTACGAGCAGTACTTC
D gene: -
J gene: TRBJ2-7
V gene: TRBV10-1
clone size: once

CDR3 protein: CASSFGRGGIKLFF
CDR3 DNA: TGTGCCAGCAGCTTCGGCAGGGGAGGTATAAAACTGTTTTTT
D gene: -
J gene: TRBJ1-4
V gene: TRBV11-2
clone size: -

CDR3 protein: CASSLENYGYTF
CDR3 DNA: TGTGCCAGCAGCTTAGAGAACTATGGCTACACCTTC
D gene: -
J gene: TRBJ1-2
V gene: TRBV11-2
clone size: -

CDR3 protein: CASGKIQPQHF
CDR3 DNA: TGTGCCAGTGGGAAGATACAGCCCCAGCATTTT
D gene: -
J gene: TRBJ1-5
V gene: TRBV19
clone size: -

CDR3 protein: CASSERTLGRQNTEAFF
CDR3 DNA: TGTGCCAGCAGTGAAAGAACCCTGGGGCGCCAGAACACTGAAGCTTTCTTT
D gene: -
J gene: TRBJ1-1
V gene: TRBV6-1
clone size: -

CDR3 protein: CASSLGDQGWYGNTIYF
CDR3 DNA: TGCGCCAGCAGCTTGGGGGATCAGGGGTGGTACGGAAACACCATATATTTT
D gene: -
J gene: TRBJ1-3
V gene: TRBV5-1
clone size: -

CDR3 protein: CASSVNSVSGNTIYF
CDR3 DNA: TGTGCCAGCAGCGTAAACAGTGTCTCTGGAAACACCATATATTTT
D gene: -
J gene: TRBJ1-3
V gene: TRBV9
clone size: -

CDR3 protein: CASSQRDRGAGGNTIYF
CDR3 DNA: TGCGCCAGCAGTCAAAGGGACAGGGGGGCGGGCGGAAACACCATATATTTT
D gene: TRBD1
J gene: TRBJ1-3
V gene: TRBV23-1
clone size: -

CDR3 protein: CASSPNRGEQFF
CDR3 DNA: TGTGCCAGCTCCCCCAACAGGGGTGAGCAGTTCTTC
D gene: TRBD1
J gene: TRBJ2-1
V gene: TRBV18
clone size: -

CDR3 protein: CASSLGLAGYEQYF
CDR3 DNA: TGTGCCAGCAGCCTAGGACTAGCGGGATATGAGCAGTACTTC
D gene: TRBD2
J gene: TRBJ2-7
V gene: TRBV27
clone size: -

CDR3 protein: CASSLHRGGNQPQHF
CDR3 DNA: TGTGCCAGCAGCTTACACAGGGGGGGCAATCAGCCCCAGCATTTT
D gene: TRBD1
J gene: TRBJ1-5
V gene: TRBV11-2
clone size: -

CDR3 protein: CASSSVGVEQFF
CDR3 DNA: TGTGCCAGCAGCTCAGTGGGGGTTGAGCAGTTCTTC
D gene: -
J gene: TRBJ2-1
V gene: TRBV7-2
clone size: -

CDR3 protein: CASSLGYLNTEAFF
CDR3 DNA: TGTGCCAGCAGTTTAGGGTATCTGAACACTGAAGCTTTCTTT
D gene: -
J gene: TRBJ1-1
V gene: TRBV27
clone size: -

CDR3 protein: CASSSGLALYNEQFF
CDR3 DNA: TGTGCCAGTAGTTCTGGACTAGCGCTATACAATGAGCAGTTCTTC
D gene: TRBD2
J gene: TRBJ2-1
V gene: TRBV19
clone size: -

CDR3 protein: CASSTDLSGNTIYF
CDR3 DNA: TGCGCCAGCAGTACGGACCTCTCTGGAAACACCATATATTTT
D gene: -
J gene: TRBJ1-3
V gene: TRBV10-2
clone size: -

CDR3 protein: CASSSPFGADTEAFF
CDR3 DNA: TGTGCCAGCAGCTCGCCCTTCGGGGCAGACACTGAAGCTTTCTTT
D gene: -
J gene: TRBJ1-1
V gene: TRBV5-6
clone size: -

CDR3 protein: CSGLAGGPGDTQYF
CDR3 DNA: TGCAGCGGCCTAGCGGGAGGGCCGGGAGATACGCAGTATTTT
D gene: TRBD2
J gene: TRBJ2-3
V gene: TRBV29-1
clone size: -

CDR3 protein: CASSPSGRGTDTQYF
CDR3 DNA: TGTGCCAGCAGCCCTAGCGGGAGGGGGACAGATACGCAGTATTTT
D gene: TRBD2
J gene: TRBJ2-3
V gene: TRBV11-1
clone size: -

CDR3 protein: CASSTSQGPNYGYTF
CDR3 DNA: TGTGCCAGCAGCACCTCACAGGGGCCGAACTATGGCTACACCTTC
D gene: TRBD1
J gene: TRBJ1-2
V gene: TRBV7-9
clone size: -

CDR3 protein: CASSGRRGDQPQHF
CDR3 DNA: TGTGCCAGCAGTGGTCGGAGGGGGGATCAGCCCCAGCATTTT
D gene: -
J gene: TRBJ1-5
V gene: TRBV2
clone size: -

CDR3 protein: CAWGFLTGPNEKLFF
CDR3 DNA: TGTGCCTGGGGTTTTTTGACAGGGCCTAATGAAAAACTGTTTTTT
D gene: TRBD1
J gene: TRBJ1-4
V gene: TRBV30
clone size: -

CDR3 protein: CASRAGQNTGELFF
CDR3 DNA: TGTGCCAGCAGGGCGGGACAGAACACCGGGGAGCTGTTTTTT
D gene: -
J gene: TRBJ2-2
V gene: TRBV28
clone size: -

CDR3 protein: CAISGPSETSGSRTQETQYF
CDR3 DNA: TGTGCCATCAGTGGCCCGTCGGAGACTAGCGGGAGTCGTACCCAAGAGACCCAGTACTTC
D gene: TRBD2
J gene: TRBJ2-5
V gene: TRBV10-3
clone size: -

CDR3 protein: CASSPGTRSGDDQPQHF
CDR3 DNA: TGTGCCAGCAGCCCCGGCACGAGGTCCGGGGATGATCAGCCCCAGCATTTT
D gene: -
J gene: TRBJ1-5
V gene: TRBV7-2
clone size: -

CDR3 protein: CASSAGQNYGYTF
CDR3 DNA: TGTGCCAGCAGTGCGGGACAGAACTATGGCTACACCTTC
D gene: TRBD1
J gene: TRBJ1-2
V gene: TRBV25-1
clone size: -

CDR3 protein: CASSLETRSYNEQFF
CDR3 DNA: TGCGCCAGCAGCCTCGAGACTCGTTCCTACAATGAGCAGTTCTTC
D gene: -
J gene: TRBJ2-1
V gene: TRBV4-3
clone size: -

CDR3 protein: CASSLPYGTTQYF
CDR3 DNA: TGTGCCAGCAGCCTCCCCTACGGGACTACGCAGTATTTT
D gene: -
J gene: TRBJ2-3
V gene: TRBV27
clone size: once

CDR3 protein: CASSLRGGGANVLTF
CDR3 DNA: TGTGCCAGCAGCTTGAGGGGTGGCGGGGCCAACGTCCTGACTTTC
D gene: -
J gene: TRBJ2-6
V gene: TRBV5-5
clone size: -

CDR3 protein: CAISVDHNSYEQYF
CDR3 DNA: TGTGCCATCAGTGTGGACCATAACTCCTACGAGCAGTACTTC
D gene: -
J gene: TRBJ2-7
V gene: TRBV10-3
clone size: -

CDR3 protein: CASSPFRGQGTGELFF
CDR3 DNA: TGTGCCAGCAGCCCGTTTAGAGGACAGGGGACCGGGGAGCTGTTTTTT
D gene: TRBD1
J gene: TRBJ2-2
V gene: TRBV5-8
clone size: once

CDR3 protein: CAWSVGRVRRLTTDTQYF
CDR3 DNA: TGTGCCTGGAGTGTAGGGAGGGTCCGGAGACTAACGACAGATACGCAGTATTTT
D gene: TRBD2
J gene: TRBJ2-3
V gene: TRBV30
clone size: once

CDR3 protein: CASSGAGNTEAFF
CDR3 DNA: TGTGCCAGCTCGGGGGCAGGAAACACTGAAGCTTTCTTT
D gene: -
J gene: TRBJ1-1
V gene: TRBV27
clone size: -

CDR3 protein: CASSVAPGQAYEQYF
CDR3 DNA: TGTGCCAGCAGCGTAGCGCCGGGACAAGCCTACGAGCAGTACTTC
D gene: -
J gene: TRBJ2-7
V gene: TRBV9
clone size: -

CDR3 protein: CASSDPGLAGGGTQYF
CDR3 DNA: TGCGCCAGCAGTGACCCCGGACTAGCGGGAGGGGGTACGCAGTATTTT
D gene: TRBD2
J gene: TRBJ2-3
V gene: TRBV10-1
clone size: -

CDR3 protein: CASSEMRGTSYEQYF
CDR3 DNA: TGTGCCAGCAGTGAAATGCGAGGAACCTCCTACGAGCAGTACTTC
D gene: -
J gene: TRBJ2-7
V gene: TRBV6-1
clone size: few

CDR3 protein: CASSHLPGEDEKLFF
CDR3 DNA: TGTGCCAGCAGCCATCTTCCGGGGGAGGATGAAAAACTGTTTTTT
D gene: -
J gene: TRBJ1-4
V gene: TRBV14
clone size: -

CDR3 protein: CASGLVPSYYEQYF
CDR3 DNA: TGTGCTAGTGGTTTGGTCCCGTCATACTACGAGCAGTACTTC
D gene: -
J gene: TRBJ2-7
V gene: TRBV12-5
clone size: -

CDR3 protein: CASRSTGTGNTIYF
CDR3 DNA: TGCGCCAGCAGATCGACAGGGACTGGAAACACCATATATTTT
D gene: TRBD1
J gene: TRBJ1-3
V gene: TRBV10-2
clone size: -

CDR3 protein: CASTLQGADNEQFF
CDR3 DNA: TGTGCCAGCACCTTACAGGGGGCGGACAATGAGCAGTTCTTC
D gene: TRBD1
J gene: TRBJ2-1
V gene: TRBV6-5
clone size: once

CDR3 protein: CASSYGQAIYGYTF
CDR3 DNA: TGCGCCAGCAGCTACGGACAGGCGATCTATGGCTACACCTTC
D gene: TRBD1
J gene: TRBJ1-2
V gene: TRBV5-1
clone size: -

CDR3 protein: CASTLGETQYF
CDR3 DNA: TGTGCCAGCACTCTCGGAGAGACCCAGTACTTC
D gene: -
J gene: TRBJ2-5
V gene: TRBV6-6
clone size: -

CDR3 protein: CSVDLGSEAFF
CDR3 DNA: TGCAGCGTTGATCTGGGCTCTGAAGCTTTCTTT
D gene: -
J gene: TRBJ1-1
V gene: TRBV29-1
clone size: few

CDR3 protein: CASSQDSTSGMWEQYF
CDR3 DNA: TGCGCCAGCAGCCAAGATTCGACTAGCGGGATGTGGGAGCAGTACTTC
D gene: TRBD2
J gene: TRBJ2-7
V gene: TRBV4-1
clone size: -